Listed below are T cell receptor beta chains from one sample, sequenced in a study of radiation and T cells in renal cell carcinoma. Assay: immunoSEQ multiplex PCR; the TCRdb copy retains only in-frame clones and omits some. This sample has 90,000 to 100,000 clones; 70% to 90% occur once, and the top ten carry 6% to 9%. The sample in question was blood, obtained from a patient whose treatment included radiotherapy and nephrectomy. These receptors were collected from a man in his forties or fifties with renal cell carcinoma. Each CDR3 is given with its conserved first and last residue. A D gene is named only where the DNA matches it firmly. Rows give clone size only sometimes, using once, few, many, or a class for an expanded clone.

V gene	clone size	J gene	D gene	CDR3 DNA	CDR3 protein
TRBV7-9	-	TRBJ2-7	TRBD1	TGTGCCAGCAGCTTATTGGGACAGGGCTACGAGCAGTACTTC	CASSLLGQGYEQYF
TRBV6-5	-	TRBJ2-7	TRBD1	TGTGCCAGCGGGGACAGGGGCTACGAGCAGTACTTC	CASGDRGYEQYF
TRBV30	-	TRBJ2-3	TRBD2	TGTGCCTTGGGGTTCTCTAGCGGGGGGGCAGGAGATACGCAGTATTTT	CALGFSSGGAGDTQYF
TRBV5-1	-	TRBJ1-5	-	TGCGCCAGCAGCTTGGACGGGACCGGTGGAAATCCCCAGCATTTT	CASSLDGTGGNPQHF
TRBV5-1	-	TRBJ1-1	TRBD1	TGCGCCAGCAGCTCGGACAGGGTCGCTGAAGCTTTCTTT	CASSSDRVAEAFF
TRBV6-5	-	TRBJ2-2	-	TGTGCCAGCAGTTACTCTTCTAGCTCGAACACCGGGGAGCTGTTTTTT	CASSYSSSSNTGELFF
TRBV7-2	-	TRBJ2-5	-	TGTGCCAGCAGCTTAGTAATGGGCCACGGAGAGACCCAGTACTTC	CASSLVMGHGETQYF
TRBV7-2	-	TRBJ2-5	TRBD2	TGTGCCAGCAGCTTAACGGCGGGGGGGCCCCAAGAGACCCAGTACTTC	CASSLTAGGPQETQYF
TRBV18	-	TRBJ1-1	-	TGTGCCAGCTCACCCCAGACGAACACTGAAGCTTTCTTT	CASSPQTNTEAFF
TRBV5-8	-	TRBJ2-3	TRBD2	TGTGCCAGCAGCTCGACCCTGGGACTAGCGGGGGGCCAGGATACGCAGTATTTT	CASSSTLGLAGGQDTQYF
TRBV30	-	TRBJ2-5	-	TGTGCCTGGATCCGGTCTTCTCACGAGACCCAGTACTTC	CAWIRSSHETQYF
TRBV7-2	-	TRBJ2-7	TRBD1	TGTGCCAGCAGCTTAAGGGCTGGACAGGGAGGCTCCTACGAGCAGTACTTC	CASSLRAGQGGSYEQYF
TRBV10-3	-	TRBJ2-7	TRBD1	TGTGCCACCGGGACAGGAACCTACGAGCAGTACTTC	CATGTGTYEQYF
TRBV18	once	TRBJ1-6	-	TGTGCCAGCTCACCAGGGATGGGGGTGGGTTCACCCCTCCACTTT	CASSPGMGVGSPLHF
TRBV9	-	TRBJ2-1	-	TGTGCCAGCAGCCCCAGGGGTAAGGCGACATACAATGAGCAGTTCTTC	CASSPRGKATYNEQFF
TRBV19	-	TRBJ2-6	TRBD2	TGTGCCAGTAGGGCTAGCGGGGACTCTGGGGCCAACGTCCTGACTTTC	CASRASGDSGANVLTF
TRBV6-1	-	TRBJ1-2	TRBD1	TGTGCCAGCAGAGCCGGGACAGTGTTAAGTGGCTACACCTTC	CASRAGTVLSGYTF
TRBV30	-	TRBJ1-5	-	TGTGCCTGGGGACTTTCGGGCAGCAATCAGCCCCAGCATTTT	CAWGLSGSNQPQHF
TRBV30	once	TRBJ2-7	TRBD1	TGTGCCTGGAGTGCCGGTGACAGGGCTGGTTATTACGAGCAGTACTTC	CAWSAGDRAGYYEQYF
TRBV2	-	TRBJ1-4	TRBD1	TGTGCCAGCAGTGACCCGACAGGGCCTAATGAAAAACTGTTTTTT	CASSDPTGPNEKLFF
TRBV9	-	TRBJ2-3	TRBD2	TGTGCCAGCAGCGTCGCGAACTTTGGGACTAGTGGTTATACGCAGTATTTT	CASSVANFGTSGYTQYF
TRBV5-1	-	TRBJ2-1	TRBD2	TGCGCCAGCAGCTTGGGGACTAGCGGGAGCAATGAGCAGTTCTTC	CASSLGTSGSNEQFF
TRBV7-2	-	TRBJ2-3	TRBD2	TGTGCCAGCAGCTTAGTTCTGTCTAGCGGGGGGGCAACAGATACGCAGTATTTT	CASSLVLSSGGATDTQYF
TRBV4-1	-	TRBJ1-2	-	TGCGCCAGCAGCCAAGAGGGGATGAGTGGCTACACCTTC	CASSQEGMSGYTF
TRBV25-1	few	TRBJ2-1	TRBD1	TGTGCCAGCAGGGGGGATTGGGACAGTGACAATGAGCAGTTCTTC	CASRGDWDSDNEQFF
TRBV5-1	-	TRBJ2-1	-	TGCGCCAGCAGCTTACAGGGTTCGAGCTCCTACAATGAGCAGTTCTTC	CASSLQGSSSYNEQFF
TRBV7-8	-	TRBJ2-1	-	TGTGCCAGCAGCCACCCCGGACTGGGAGTGAATGAGCAGTTCTTC	CASSHPGLGVNEQFF
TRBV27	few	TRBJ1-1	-	TGTGCCAGCAGCCCCCTTTGGAACACTGAAGCTTTCTTT	CASSPLWNTEAFF
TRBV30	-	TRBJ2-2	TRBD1	TGTGCCTGGAGAAGGGACAGGTCGGGCGGGGAGCTGTTTTTT	CAWRRDRSGGELFF
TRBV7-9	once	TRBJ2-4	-	TGTGCCAGCAGCTTAGGCGGGGAAAACATTCAGTACTTC	CASSLGGENIQYF
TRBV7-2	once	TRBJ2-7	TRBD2	TGTGCCAGCAGCTTAGGCCTAGCGGGGGGTCTTTCTGAGCAGTACTTC	CASSLGLAGGLSEQYF
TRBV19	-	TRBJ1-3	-	TGTGCCAGTAGTATAAGGGGATCTGGAAACACCATATATTTT	CASSIRGSGNTIYF
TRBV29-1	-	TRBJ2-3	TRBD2	TGCAGCGTTGAAAACTTAGGGACTAGCGGTAGCACAGATACGCAGTATTTT	CSVENLGTSGSTDTQYF
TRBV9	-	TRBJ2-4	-	TGTGCCAGCAGCGCCTTGATGGACCCCCCGAACATTCAGTACTTC	CASSALMDPPNIQYF
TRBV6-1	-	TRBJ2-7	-	TGTGCCAGCAGTGAGGGGCCCCGGGGGACCTACGAGCAGTACTTC	CASSEGPRGTYEQYF
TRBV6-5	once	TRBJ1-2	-	TGTGCCAGCAGTTACGGGGGAGTGGGCTACACCTTC	CASSYGGVGYTF
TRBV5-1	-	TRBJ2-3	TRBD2	TGCGCCAGCAGCTACGGGACTAGCGGGGGGGCTGGCACAGATACGCAGTATTTT	CASSYGTSGGAGTDTQYF
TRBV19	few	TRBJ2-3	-	TGTGCCAGTAGTATGGCACTTACCACAGATACGCAGTATTTT	CASSMALTTDTQYF
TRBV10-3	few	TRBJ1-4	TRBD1	TGTGCCACCGGACAGGGAAGGGAAAAACTGTTTTTT	CATGQGREKLFF
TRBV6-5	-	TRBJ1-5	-	TGTGCCAGCAGGGGGGCGGGAGGGGCGCCCCAGCATTTT	CASRGAGGAPQHF
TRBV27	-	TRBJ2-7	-	TGTGCCAGCAGTAGTCGTAGGGGTGCGGGCCACGAGGAGCAGTACTTC	CASSSRRGAGHEEQYF
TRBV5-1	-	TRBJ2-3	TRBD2	TGCGCCAGCAGCCCCCCGGCTAGCGGGAGCACAGATACGCAGTATTTT	CASSPPASGSTDTQYF
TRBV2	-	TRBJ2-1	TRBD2	TGTGCCAGCAGACTAGCGGCTACCCACAATGAGCAGTTCTTC	CASRLAATHNEQFF
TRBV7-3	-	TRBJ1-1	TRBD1	TGTGCCAGCAGCAACCGACAGGGCGAAGCTTTCTTT	CASSNRQGEAFF
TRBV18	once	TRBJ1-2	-	TGTGCCAGCTCACCTCCCGCAGGGACCAACTATGGCTACACCTTC	CASSPPAGTNYGYTF
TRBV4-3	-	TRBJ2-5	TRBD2	TGCGCCAGCAGCCAGAGCGGGGGGGCCGGAGAGACCCAGTACTTC	CASSQSGGAGETQYF
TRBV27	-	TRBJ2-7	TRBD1	TGTGCCAGCTCGATCCGGGACAGGGGGCACGAGTACTTC	CASSIRDRGHEYF
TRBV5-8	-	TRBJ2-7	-	TGTGCCAGCACTGAAACAATTAGCGAGAGGCCCTACGAGCAGTACTTC	CASTETISERPYEQYF
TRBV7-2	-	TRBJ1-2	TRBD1	TGTGCCAGCAGCCTGAGCGGGACAGGGGCTGGCTACACCTTC	CASSLSGTGAGYTF